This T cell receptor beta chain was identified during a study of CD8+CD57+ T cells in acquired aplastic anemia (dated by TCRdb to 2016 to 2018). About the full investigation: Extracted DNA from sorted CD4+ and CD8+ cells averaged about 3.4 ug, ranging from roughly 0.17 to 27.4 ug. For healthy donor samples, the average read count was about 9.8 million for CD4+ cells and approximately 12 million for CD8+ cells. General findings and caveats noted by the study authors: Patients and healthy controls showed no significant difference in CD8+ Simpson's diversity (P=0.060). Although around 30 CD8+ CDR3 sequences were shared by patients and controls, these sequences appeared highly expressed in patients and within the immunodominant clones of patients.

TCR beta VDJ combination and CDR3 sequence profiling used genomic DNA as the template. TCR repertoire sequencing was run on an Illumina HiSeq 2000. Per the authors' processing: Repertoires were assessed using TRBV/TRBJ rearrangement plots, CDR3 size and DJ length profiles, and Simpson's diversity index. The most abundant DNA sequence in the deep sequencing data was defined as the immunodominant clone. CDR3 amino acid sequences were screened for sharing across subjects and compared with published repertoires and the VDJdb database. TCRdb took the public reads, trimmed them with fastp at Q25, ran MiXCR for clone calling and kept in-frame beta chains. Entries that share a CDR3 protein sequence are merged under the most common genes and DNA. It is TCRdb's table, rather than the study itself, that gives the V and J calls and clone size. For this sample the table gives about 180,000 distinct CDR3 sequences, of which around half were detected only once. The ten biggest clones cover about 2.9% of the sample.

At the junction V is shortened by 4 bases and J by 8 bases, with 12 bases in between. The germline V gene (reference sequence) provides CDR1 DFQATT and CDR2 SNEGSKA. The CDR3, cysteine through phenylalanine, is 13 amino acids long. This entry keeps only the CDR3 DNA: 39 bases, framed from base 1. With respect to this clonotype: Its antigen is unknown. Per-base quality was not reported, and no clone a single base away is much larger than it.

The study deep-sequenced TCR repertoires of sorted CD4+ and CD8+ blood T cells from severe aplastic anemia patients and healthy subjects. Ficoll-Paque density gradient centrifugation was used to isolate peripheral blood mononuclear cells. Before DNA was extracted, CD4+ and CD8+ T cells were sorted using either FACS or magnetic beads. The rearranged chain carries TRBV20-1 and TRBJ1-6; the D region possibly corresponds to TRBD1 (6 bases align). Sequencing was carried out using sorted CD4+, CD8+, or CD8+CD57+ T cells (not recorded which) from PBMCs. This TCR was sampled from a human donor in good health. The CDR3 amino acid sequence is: CSAMGASHSPLHF. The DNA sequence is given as TGCAGTGCTATGGGGGCATCTCATTCACCCCTCCACTTT.